The 22 T cell receptor beta chains below were found in one sample sequenced in a study of STAT5B mutations in CD4+ large granular lymphocyte leukemia. Data came from immunoSEQ multiplex PCR; TCRdb stores just in-frame clones and leaves some out. The sample includes around 28,000 clones, just under 75% seen only once; the top ten take 0.8% to 1.2%. Specimen: CD4+ T cells from blood buffy coats. Receptor source: a human donor in good health.

On this clone: One end of the junction varies from germline; a read error may be responsible. The rearrangement links TRBV5-1 to TRBJ2-2, with a weak D call TRBD2 (5 bases). The CDR3 contains 14 residues. CDR1 is SGHRS, CDR2 YFSETQ, per germline. CDR3 amino acids: CASRPNPTSGEPFF. Here the CDR3 DNA reads TGCGCCAGCAGGCCTAACCCAACCTCCGGGGAGCCGTTTTTT. The variable domain in full, with the rest retrieved from reference TRBV5-1 and TRBJ2-2, is KAGVTQTPRYLIKTRGQQVTLSCSPISGHRSVSWYQQTPGQGLQFLFEYFSETQRNKGNFPGRFSGRQFSNSRSEMNVSTLELGDSALYLCASRPNPTSGEPFFGEGSRLTVL.

This chain connects TRBV28 to TRBJ2-1, with D possibly being TRBD2 (6 bases). Trimming removed 7 bases at V and 6 bases at J, with 19 bases between. Germline-derived CDR1 and CDR2 are MDHEN and SYDVKM. CDR3 length: 15 residues. The CDR3 sequence: CASTTPRVGSNEQFF. In DNA, the CDR3 is TGTGCCAGCACGACACCCCGGGTCGGGAGCAATGAGCAGTTCTTC. Filled out from reference TRBV28 and TRBJ2-1, the complete variable domain reads DVKVTQSSRYLVKRTGEKVFLECVQDMDHENMFWYRQDPGLGLRLIYFSYDVKMKEKGDIPEGYSVSREKKERFSLILESASTNQTSMYLCASTTPRVGSNEQFFGPGTRLTVL.

This clone showed up just a few times. The genes are TRBV6-1 and TRBJ1-5; tentative D call: TRBD1 (6 bases). Trimming took off 2 bases at V and 3 bases at J, with 8 bases between the two ends. CDR3 size: 14 residues. Germline assignment: CDR1 MNHNS and CDR2 SASEGT. CDR3 residues: CASSEQGTNQPQHF. CDR3 DNA: TGTGCCAGCAGTGAACAGGGGACCAATCAGCCCCAGCATTTT.

The chain combines TRBV4-3 with TRBJ2-2, with 9 positions matching TRBD1. The germline CDR1 and CDR2 sequences are LGHNA and YSLEER. CDR3 length: 18 residues. V trimming: 0 bases; J trimming: 5 bases; junction bases outside the gene matches: 10. The CDR3 DNA is TGCGCCAGCAGCCAAGATTTGGCCGGGACAGGGTTGACCGGGGAGCTGTTTTTT. Residues: CASSQDLAGTGLTGELFF.

The V call is TRBV7-2, the J call TRBJ2-2; D uncertain. Trimming shortened V by 1 base and J by 2 bases, and 8 bases separated the two germline ends. Germline loops: CDR1 SGHTA, CDR2 FQGNSA. The CDR3 runs 15 residues. The CDR3 loop reads CASSLGVVNTGELFF. The CDR3 nucleotides are TGTGCCAGCAGCTTAGGGGTCGTCAACACCGGGGAGCTGTTTTTT.

V is TRBV2 and J is TRBJ1-1; weak D call: TRBD1 (5 bases). V was pared by 7 bases and J by 3 bases, with 6 bases between. This CDR3 is 11 amino acids long. Germline V gives CDR1 SNHLY, CDR2 FYNNEI. CDR3 amino acids: CASTTDTEAFF. The CDR3 DNA reads TGTGCCAGCACGACAGACACTGAAGCTTTCTTT.

This chain joins TRBV10-3 and TRBJ2-7; 9 positions agree with TRBD1. With 10 bases clipped from V and 7 bases from J, the junction kept 17 bases outside the gene matches. The length of the CDR3 is 15 residues. CDR1 and CDR2 from the germline V gene are ENHRY and SYGVKD. CDR3 sequence: CATKNTGGAPGEQYF. The DNA for the CDR3 is TGTGCCACCAAAAACACAGGGGGCGCCCCGGGAGAGCAGTACTTC.

The chain is built from TRBV15 and TRBJ2-7; D is uncertain. Per the germline V gene, CDR1 is LNHNV and CDR2 is YYDKDF (reference sequence). This CDR3 comprises 15 residues. V lost 0 bases, J lost 2 bases, and 11 bases lay in between. CDR3 in DNA: TGTGCCACCAGCAGAGATCGTTACGTAGCCTACGAGCAGTACTTC. Protein sequence: CATSRDRYVAYEQYF.

This clone was seen just once. V is TRBV5-4 and J is TRBJ2-1, with D perhaps matching TRBD2 (6 bases). The germline CDR1 and CDR2 sequences are SGHNT and YYREEE (reference sequence). The CDR3 extends over 16 amino acids. Trimming pared 0 bases from V and 0 bases from J, leaving 10 bases between. CDR3 in amino acids: CASSLGAGLSYNEQFF. The CDR3 nucleotides are TGTGCCAGCAGCTTGGGAGCGGGCCTCTCCTACAATGAGCAGTTCTTC. Filled out from reference TRBV5-4 and TRBJ2-1, the complete variable domain reads ETGVTQSPTHLIKTRGQQVTLRCSSQSGHNTVSWYQQALGQGPQFIFQYYREEENGRGNFPPRFSGLQFPNYSSELNVNALELDDSALYLCASSLGAGLSYNEQFFGPGTRLTVL.

The V gene is TRBV5-8, the J gene TRBJ2-7; D is possibly TRBD2 (6 bases). V lost 0 bases and J lost 6, with 10 bases in between. The CDR3 covers 13 residues. Germline loops: CDR1 SGHTS, CDR2 YDEGEE. The CDR3 nucleotides are TGTGCCAGCAGCTTGGGGCAGGGACTCGAGCAGTACTTC. Translating gives CASSLGQGLEQYF. The complete variable domain, with remaining parts taken from reference TRBV5-8 and TRBJ2-7, reads EAGVTQSPTHLIKTRGQQATLRCSPISGHTSVYWYQQALGLGLQFLLWYDEGEERNRGNFPPRFSGRQFPNYSSELNVNALELEDSALYLCASSLGQGLEQYFGPGTRLTVT.

This clone appeared a single time. The rearrangement joins TRBV19 to TRBJ2-5; 10 positions match TRBD2. The length of the CDR3 is 16 residues. In germline, CDR1 is LNHDA, CDR2 SQIVND (reference sequence). V was clipped by 3 bases and J by 5 bases; unmatched bases: 9. The CDR3 protein is CASSIMSLAGDETQYF. DNA of the CDR3: TGTGCCAGTAGTATCATGTCGCTAGCGGGGGATGAGACCCAGTACTTC.

The chain uses TRBV19 and TRBJ2-5, with 7 bases identical to TRBD1. The CDR3 sequence is 14 residues long. Germline V gene data show CDR1 as LNHDA and CDR2 as SQIVND (reference sequence). Germline trimming cut 5 bases from V and 5 bases from J; bases unmatched to any gene: 8. The CDR3 bases are TGTGCCAGTAGTGTCCGACAGGGTTGGGAGACCCAGTACTTC. Translating gives CASSVRQGWETQYF.

V and J are TRBV7-2 and TRBJ2-2, with 8 positions matching TRBD2. From germline, CDR1 is SGHTA and CDR2 FQGNSA. The CDR3 spans 15 residues. The junction had 4 bases not matched to a gene; V was cut back by 3 bases and J by 4 bases. CDR3 sequence (DNA): TGTGCCAGCAGCTTCTTAGCGGGGTCCACCGGGGAGCTGTTTTTT. Encoded protein: CASSFLAGSTGELFF.

The chain has TRBV5-1 and TRBJ1-1, with D possibly matching TRBD1 (5 bases). Germline CDR1 SGHRS, CDR2 YFSETQ. Trimming stripped 0 bases from V and 5 bases from J, with 14 bases between. This CDR3 region has 15 residues. The CDR3 loop reads CASSLDGAPGTEAFF. The DNA of the CDR3 is TGCGCCAGCAGCTTGGATGGGGCCCCGGGGACTGAAGCTTTCTTT.

The V and J genes are TRBV19 and TRBJ2-1, with 14 bases matching TRBD2. Germline values: CDR1 LNHDA, CDR2 SQIVND (reference sequence). With 5 bases clipped from V and 6 bases from J, the junction kept 9 bases outside the gene matches. The length of the CDR3 is 17 residues. The CDR3 loop is CASSGGGTSGSINEQFF. The CDR3 nucleotides read TGTGCCAGTAGTGGGGGGGGGACTAGCGGGAGTATCAATGAGCAGTTCTTC.

The chain carries TRBV19 and TRBJ2-6; no definite D call. Germline V gene sequence: CDR1 LNHDA, CDR2 SQIVND (reference sequence). This CDR3 has 14 amino acids. Between the trimmed V and J ends, which lost 7 bases and 1 base, there was a span of 8 bases. This CDR3 reads CASNPRSGANVLTF. The CDR3 DNA sequence: TGTGCCAGTAATCCAAGATCTGGGGCCAACGTCCTGACTTTC.

This chain links TRBV5-1 with TRBJ2-2, with D uncertain. CDR3 size: 15 residues. Germline V CDR1 and CDR2: SGHRS, YFSETQ. The V gene lost 3 bases and the J gene lost 0 bases, with 9 bases spanning the gap. The CDR3: CASSYGSSNTGELFF. CDR3 coding DNA: TGCGCCAGCAGCTACGGCTCTTCGAACACCGGGGAGCTGTTTTTT.

This chain links TRBV9 with TRBJ2-1, with 7 bases identical to TRBD2. The J segment lost 7 bases and the V segment lost 0 bases, leaving 7 bases of the junction unmatched. This CDR3 has 15 amino acids. The V gene's germline CDR1 is SGDLS and CDR2 YYNGEE. The CDR3 protein is CASSVVSGEGNEQFF. The CDR3 DNA reads as TGTGCCAGCAGCGTAGTAAGCGGGGAGGGTAATGAGCAGTTCTTC.

V and J are TRBV9 and TRBJ2-5; D is uncertain. Trimming took 0 bases from V and 3 from J, leaving 6 bases between them. Germline loops: CDR1 SGDLS, CDR2 YYNGEE. The CDR3 covers 13 residues. The CDR3 DNA reads TGTGCCAGCAGCGTAGGAATCGAAGAGACCCAGTACTTC. This gives the protein CASSVGIEETQYF. The whole variable domain, filled in from reference TRBV9 and TRBJ2-5, reads DSGVTQTPKHLITATGQRVTLRCSPRSGDLSVYWYQQSLDQGLQFLIQYYNGEERAKGNILERFSAQQFPDLHSELNLSSLELGDSALYFCASSVGIEETQYFGPGTRLLVL.

The chain couples TRBV30 to TRBJ1-2; D not resolved. V was clipped by 1 base and J by 2 bases, with 14 bases between them. The germline V gene has CDR1 GTSNPN and CDR2 SVGIG (reference sequence). The length of the CDR3 is 15 residues. The CDR3 sequence: CAWSEEPALNYGYTF. As DNA, the CDR3 is TGTGCCTGGAGTGAGGAGCCAGCCTTAAACTATGGCTACACCTTC.

The chain joins TRBV28 to TRBJ2-3; TRBD1 agrees at 9 bases. The CDR3 extends over 16 amino acids. With V trimmed by 5 bases and J by 0 bases, 6 bases remained unmatched. Germline CDR1 is MDHEN and CDR2 is SYDVKM. CDR3: CASSLTGGPSTDTQYF. CDR3 in DNA: TGTGCCAGCAGTCTCACAGGGGGCCCTAGCACAGATACGCAGTATTTT. Full variable domain (remainder filled in from reference TRBV28 and TRBJ2-3): DVKVTQSSRYLVKRTGEKVFLECVQDMDHENMFWYRQDPGLGLRLIYFSYDVKMKEKGDIPEGYSVSREKKERFSLILESASTNQTSMYLCASSLTGGPSTDTQYFGPGTRLTVL.

V usage is TRBV14 and J usage is TRBJ2-1; 10 bases match TRBD2. Germline CDR1 and CDR2: SGHDN and FVKESK. The J segment lost 8 bases and the V segment lost 4 bases, leaving 14 bases of the junction unmatched. This CDR3 is 17 amino acids long. CDR3 region: CASSLRVVLAGRDEQFF. As DNA, the CDR3 is TGTGCCAGCAGCCTCAGGGTAGTACTAGCGGGAAGGGATGAGCAGTTCTTC.